These T cell receptor beta chains were read from a single sample in a study of T cells in Graves' hyperthyroidism and ophthalmopathy. TCRdb called the multiplex PCR reads again in MiXCR, with one record for every CDR3 protein. The repertoire consists of fewer than 750,000 distinct CDR3 sequences, with approximately 44% occurring once and the leading ten covering about 8%. What was sequenced was peripheral blood or thyroid tissue (not recorded which). Receptors were obtained from a woman between 18 and 30 years old with Graves' hyperthyroidism. CDR3s include the opening cysteine and the closing phenylalanine or tryptophan. The D gene is left open where the match is weak. Where a row states a size, it is once, few, many or the class of an expanded clone; other rows omit it.

V,J,D,size,CDR3,DNA
TRBV29-1,TRBJ2-7,TRBD2,-,CSLRLAGVDEQYF,TGCAGCCTTCGACTAGCGGGAGTGGATGAGCAGTACTTC
TRBV6-6,TRBJ2-3,-,once,CASRFPGGPTDTQYF,TGTGCCAGCAGGTTCCCAGGAGGGCCCACAGATACGCAGTATTTT
TRBV15,TRBJ2-1,-,few,CATSRDPPGEIYNEQFF,TGTGCCACCAGCAGAGATCCACCGGGAGAGATCTACAATGAGCAGTTCTTC
TRBV12-3/TRBV12-4,TRBJ2-3,TRBD2,few,CASSFTAGADTQYF,TGTGCCAGCAGTTTTACGGCGGGAGCAGATACGCAGTATTTT
TRBV7-2,TRBJ2-5,TRBD2,-,CASSAPGLGETQYF,TGTGCCAGCAGCGCTCCGGGACTAGGGGAGACCCAGTACTTC
TRBV6-5,TRBJ2-2,-,few,CASSNTGTFTGELFF,TGTGCCAGCAGTAATACCGGGACTTTCACCGGGGAGCTGTTTTTT
TRBV29-1,TRBJ2-1,TRBD2,few,CSVDWGGSLSYNEQFF,TGCAGCGTTGATTGGGGCGGGAGTTTATCCTACAATGAGCAGTTCTTC
TRBV6-4,TRBJ2-7,TRBD2,-,CASSPGLAALRYEQYF,TGTGCCAGCAGTCCGGGACTAGCGGCACTACGTTACGAGCAGTACTTC
TRBV9,TRBJ2-7,TRBD1,few,CASSVTGQGLSEQYF,TGTGCCAGCAGCGTAACAGGACAGGGGCTGTCCGAGCAGTACTTC
TRBV12-5,TRBJ1-5,-,many,CASALYADSNQPQHF,TGTGCTAGTGCCCTATATGCCGATAGCAATCAGCCCCAGCATTTT
TRBV2,TRBJ1-1,-,-,CASRLLESQGAFF,TGTGCCAGCAGGTTATTGGAAAGCCAAGGAGCTTTCTTT
TRBV19,TRBJ1-2,-,-,CASSIDGTGVLYTF,TGTGCCAGTAGTATAGATGGCACAGGAGTTCTCTACACCTTC
TRBV25-1,TRBJ2-1,-,-,CASSDPQGGTEDEQFF,TGTGCCAGCAGTGACCCCCAGGGCGGGACCGAAGATGAGCAGTTCTTC
TRBV6-4,TRBJ1-4,-,-,CASSDSLAGEKLFF,TGTGCCAGCAGTGACTCGCTAGCGGGAGAAAAACTGTTTTTT
TRBV11-2,TRBJ1-1,TRBD1,-,CASSSYGGQGSTEAFF,TGTGCCAGCAGCTCCTACGGCGGACAGGGCTCCACTGAAGCTTTCTTT
TRBV20-1,TRBJ1-2,-,many,CSARDQRRDYGYTF,TGCAGTGCTAGAGATCAGAGACGGGACTATGGCTACACCTTC
TRBV7-9,TRBJ1-3,-,-,CASSLGQGPSGNTIYF,TGTGCCAGCAGCCTAGGCCAGGGACCCTCTGGAAACACCATATATTTT
TRBV2,TRBJ1-6,TRBD1,-,CASSVRTGDSPLHF,TGTGCCAGCAGTGTAAGGACAGGGGATTCACCCCTCCACTTT
TRBV24-1,TRBJ2-1,-,-,CATTGAPGNNEQFF,TGTGCCACCACTGGGGCCCCAGGGAACAATGAGCAGTTCTTC
TRBV19,TRBJ2-7,-,many,CAISKGGTYEQYF,TGTGCCATCTCAAAAGGGGGTACCTACGAGCAGTACTTC
TRBV15,TRBJ2-7,TRBD2,many,CATSGRASANYEQYF,TGTGCCACCAGCGGGAGGGCTAGCGCCAACTACGAGCAGTACTTC
TRBV5-4,TRBJ2-7,-,many,CASRERDGTYEQYF,TGTGCCAGCAGGGAAAGGGACGGAACCTACGAGCAGTACTTC
TRBV29-1,TRBJ1-2,-,once,CSVGEGGDGYTF,TGCAGCGTTGGGGAGGGTGGGGATGGCTACACCTTC
TRBV7-9,TRBJ2-7,-,-,CASSTTREFEQYF,TGTGCCAGCAGCACTACACGGGAATTTGAGCAGTACTTC
TRBV25-1,TRBJ1-6,-,-,CAPWQGYSPLHF,TGTGCCCCTTGGCAGGGATACTCACCCCTCCACTTT
TRBV19,TRBJ1-2,-,many,CASSPKRDGSNYGYTF,TGTGCCAGTAGTCCTAAACGGGACGGTTCTAACTATGGCTACACCTTC
TRBV3-2,TRBJ1-2,-,-,CASSQDGPEFYGYTF,TGTGCCAGCAGCCAAGATGGGCCGGAGTTCTATGGCTACACCTTC
TRBV6-5,TRBJ2-7,-,-,CASSYRGRLSEQYF,TGTGCCAGCAGTTATAGGGGAAGACTAAGCGAGCAGTACTTC
TRBV6-6,TRBJ1-1,-,many,CASSYVANTEAFF,TGTGCCAGCAGTTACGTAGCGAACACTGAAGCTTTCTTT
TRBV29-1,TRBJ1-2,-,-,CSVDGGEPTFYGYTF,TGCAGCGTTGATGGAGGGGAACCAACATTCTATGGCTACACCTTC
TRBV19,TRBJ2-7,-,many,CASSIGGSYEQYF,TGTGCCAGTAGTATAGGAGGGTCCTACGAGCAGTACTTC
TRBV12-3/TRBV12-4,TRBJ1-1,-,many,CASIIGNRLNTEAFF,TGTGCCAGCATCATAGGGAATCGGCTGAACACTGAAGCTTTCTTT
TRBV19,TRBJ1-2,-,many,CASRTDRLNGYTF,TGTGCCAGTAGAACCGACAGGCTGAATGGCTACACCTTC
TRBV12-3/TRBV12-4,TRBJ1-2,TRBD1,many,CASSIGQAPIYGYTF,TGTGCCAGCAGTATTGGACAGGCCCCGATCTATGGCTACACCTTC
TRBV7-2,TRBJ2-2,TRBD1,-,CASSSPRTGVLANTGELFF,TGTGCCAGCAGCTCACCACGGACAGGGGTTCTCGCGAACACCGGGGAGCTGTTTTTT
TRBV27,TRBJ2-7,TRBD2,few,CASGASGALGEQYF,TGTGCCAGCGGGGCTAGCGGGGCCCTTGGAGAGCAGTACTTC
TRBV9,TRBJ2-5,TRBD2,-,CASSSHVAGGPTQETQYF,TGTGCCAGCAGCTCACATGTAGCGGGAGGACCCACCCAAGAGACCCAGTACTTC
TRBV2,TRBJ2-7,-,-,CASRRWGGTYEQYF,TGTGCCAGCAGGAGGTGGGGTGGGACATACGAGCAGTACTTC
TRBV19,TRBJ2-6,-,many,CHSGANVLTF,TGTCATTCCGGGGCCAACGTCCTGACTTTC
TRBV5-6,TRBJ1-5,-,many,CASSFQGIGQPQHF,TGTGCCAGCAGCTTCCAGGGAATAGGTCAGCCCCAGCATTTT
TRBV10-3,TRBJ1-1,-,-,CAISESTQGGTEAFF,TGTGCCATCAGTGAGTCGACACAGGGAGGCACTGAAGCTTTCTTT
TRBV5-1,TRBJ2-7,-,many,CASSLTVDRPSYEQYF,TGCGCCAGCAGCTTGACTGTTGACAGGCCATCCTACGAGCAGTACTTC
TRBV20-1,TRBJ2-5,-,many,CSARVVTQYF,TGCAGTGCTAGAGTCGTGACCCAGTACTTC
TRBV7-7,TRBJ2-5,TRBD2,many,CASSSGTSKTQYF,TGTGCCAGCAGCTCCGGGACTAGCAAGACCCAGTACTTC
TRBV4-1,TRBJ2-7,TRBD2,few,CASSRLGLAGSSGYEQYF,TGCGCCAGCAGCCGACTCGGACTAGCGGGCTCCTCTGGATACGAGCAGTACTTC
TRBV7-8,TRBJ2-7,-,many,CASSLASGLLGEQYF,TGTGCCAGCAGCTTAGCCTCAGGGCTCCTCGGGGAGCAGTACTTC